These 23 T cell receptor beta chains share one sample of origin, sequenced in a study of response to subunit inactivated influenza vaccine. TCRdb reanalysed the RT-PCR reads using MiXCR and keeps one entry per CDR3 protein. The table has 530,000 or so distinct CDR3 sequences, 10% to 15% seen once; the top ten hold 10% to 13%. The material sequenced was PBMCs from blood, taken on the day of vaccination. Receptors originate from a man aged 45-65 years who received an inactivated influenza vaccine.

This clonotype has more than one count but fewer than ten. This chain connects TRBV5-1 to TRBJ2-7; D may correspond to TRBD1 or TRBD2 (5 bases each). Trimming left V 3 bases short and J 0 bases short, with 10 bases between. This CDR3 has 14 amino acids. Germline V gene sequence: CDR1 SGHRS, CDR2 YFSETQ. CDR3 residues: CASSSGPGSYEQYF. The DNA of the CDR3 is TGCGCCAGCAGCTCGGGACCGGGCTCCTACGAGCAGTACTTC.

In this sample, this clonotype turned up a few times. The V call is TRBV6-1, the J call TRBJ2-7, with a possible D match to TRBD1 (5 bases). V shed 5 bases and J shed 6 bases, with 17 bases lying between them. The CDR3 sequence is 14 residues long. Germline V gives CDR1 MNHNS, CDR2 SASEGT. CDR3: CASSQDTGTSEQYF. The CDR3, as DNA: TGTGCCAGCAGTCAGGACACTGGAACCTCCGAGCAGTACTTC.

At least ten counts were recorded for this clonotype. The chain carries TRBV5-1 and TRBJ1-1; 8 bases match TRBD1. This CDR3 has 12 amino acids. CDR1 is SGHRS, CDR2 YFSETQ, per germline. V shed 4 bases, J shed 7 bases, and the junction held 3 bases outside the gene matches. The CDR3 coding sequence is TGCGCCAGCAGCCAAGGACAGGGTGAAGCTTTCTTT. Its protein is CASSQGQGEAFF.

Note on this clonotype: A much larger clone sits a single nucleotide away, making a read error possible. V is TRBV3-1 and J is TRBJ2-5, with D perhaps given as TRBD1 or TRBD2 (5 bases each). Germline V gene lookup returns CDR1 LGHDT and CDR2 YNNKEL (reference sequence). This CDR3 region has 15 residues. The CDR3 is CATSTRRGLQETQYF. CDR3 DNA: TGTGCCACCAGCACCCGACGGGGCCTCCAAGAGACCCAGTACTTC.

This clonotype was seen repeatedly, ten times or more. This rearrangement joins TRBV29-1 to TRBJ1-1, with no clear D. Germline V CDR1 and CDR2: SQVTM, ANQGSEA. The V gene lost 8 bases and the J gene lost 1 base, with 8 bases spanning the gap. The CDR3 sequence is 11 residues long. The CDR3: CSSKENTEAFF. The DNA for the CDR3 is TGCAGCTCGAAAGAGAACACTGAAGCTTTCTTT. The full variable domain, rest sourced from reference TRBV29-1 and TRBJ1-1, is SAVISQKPSRDICQRGTSLTIQCQVDSQVTMMFWYRQQPGQSLTLIATANQGSEATYESGFVIDKFPISRPNLTFSTLTVSNMSPEDSSIYLCSSKENTEAFFGQGTRLTVV.

This clonotype was observed at least ten times. Germline and junction disagree at one end, which may indicate a read error. J is TRBJ1-3 and V is TRBV4-1, with no clear D. Germline loops: CDR1 MGHRA, CDR2 YSYEKL. This CDR3 contains 13 residues. CDR3 region: CASSQVSGNTIYF. The CDR3 DNA reads TGTGCCAGCAGCCAAGTTTCTGGAAACACCATATATTTT.

This clonotype was recorded a few times. This chain joins TRBV29-1 and TRBJ2-7; tentative D call: TRBD1 (7 bases). The CDR3 loop spans 16 amino acids. Trimming removed 2 bases at V and 5 bases at J, with 22 bases between. Germline CDR1 reads SQVTM; CDR2 reads ANQGSEA. The CDR3, as DNA: TGCAGCGTTGAATTTGGGAGGACAGGCATGATCGACGAGCAGTACTTC. Amino acids: CSVEFGRTGMIDEQYF.

This sequence joins TRBV6-1 and TRBJ1-3, with unresolved D. V was pared by 2 bases and J by 9 bases, with 11 bases between. The CDR3 runs to 13 residues. Per the germline V gene, CDR1 is MNHNS and CDR2 is SASEGT. The DNA of the CDR3 is TGTGCCAGCAGTGAACTTTTGGAAGGCACCATATATTTT. Its protein product is CASSELLEGTIYF.

This clonotype was found a few times. The J gene is TRBJ2-7, the V gene TRBV5-1; 7 bases agree with TRBD1. After removal of 0 bases from V and 1 base from J, the junction contained 13 bases not matched to a gene. Germline V lookup: CDR1 SGHRS, CDR2 YFSETQ. The CDR3 consists of 18 residues. The CDR3 is CASSLEATGILGSYEQYF. As DNA, the CDR3 is TGCGCCAGCAGCTTGGAGGCGACAGGGATACTAGGGTCCTACGAGCAGTACTTC.

The V and J genes are TRBV5-1 and TRBJ2-7; 9 nucleotides line up with TRBD1. Looked up from germline, CDR1 is SGHRS and CDR2 is YFSETQ. V gave up 4 bases and J gave up 5 bases; unmatched junction bases: 10. The CDR3 is 15 residues long. CDR3 bases: TGCGCCAGCAGCCCTCGACAGGGGGGGACCAACGAGCAGTACTTC. Translating gives CASSPRQGGTNEQYF.

The V gene is TRBV7-9, the J gene TRBJ2-1, with a possible D match to TRBD2 (5 bases). Germline CDR1 and CDR2: SEHNR and FQNEAQ (reference sequence). The CDR3 is 12 residues long. V was clipped by 5 bases and J by 10 bases, with 12 bases between them. CDR3 loop: CASSLFGEEQFF. CDR3 in DNA: TGTGCCAGCAGCCTATTCGGGGAGGAGCAGTTCTTC.

In this sample, this clonotype turned up once. This chain connects TRBV15 to TRBJ1-6; no reliable D call. CDR3 length: 14 amino acids. The V end was cut by 1 base, the J end by 8 bases, with 9 bases between. Germline CDR1 and CDR2: LNHNV and YYDKDF (reference sequence). The chain's CDR3 is CATSRARVHSPLHF. The DNA of the CDR3 is TGTGCCACCAGCAGAGCCCGTGTGCATTCACCCCTCCACTTT.

The chain couples TRBV28 to TRBJ2-1; TRBD1 might be the D (6 bases). This CDR3 is built from 17 residues. CDR1 is MDHEN, CDR2 SYDVKM, per germline. The V and J ends lost 6 bases and 2 bases respectively, with 20 bases between them. CDR3 in DNA: TGTGCCAGCAGAACCCGGGCGGCAGGGGTTCCCTACAATGAGCAGTTCTTC. Translating it yields CASRTRAAGVPYNEQFF.

The sample holds many counts of this clonotype. This chain joins TRBV20-1 and TRBJ2-3; a weak D match, TRBD2 (5 bases). The CDR3 spans 15 residues. The V end lost 1 base, the J end lost 0 bases, and 11 bases lay between the germline ends. Looked up from germline, CDR1 is DFQATT and CDR2 is SNEGSKA (reference sequence). CDR3 in amino acids: CSARVRRTSTDTQYF. CDR3 DNA sequence: TGCAGTGCTAGAGTACGGAGGACTAGCACAGATACGCAGTATTTT.

V gene TRBV20-1 combines with J gene TRBJ2-7; 8 nucleotides agree with TRBD2. Germline V lookup: CDR1 DFQATT, CDR2 SNEGSKA (reference sequence). The CDR3 length is 14 residues. The V gene end was trimmed by 3 bases and the J gene end by 5 bases; junction bases not matched to a gene: 9. CDR3 sequence reads: CSASRAGGRNEQYF. DNA of the CDR3: TGCAGTGCTAGTCGGGCGGGAGGAAGAAACGAGCAGTACTTC.

This clonotype has more than one count but fewer than ten. The V and J genes are TRBV5-5 and TRBJ2-7; perhaps TRBD1 as D (6 bases). CDR3 length: 15 amino acids. Trimming pared 6 bases from V and 0 bases from J, leaving 16 bases between. Germline V CDR1 and CDR2: SGHKS, YYEKEE (reference sequence). CDR3 bases: TGTGCCAGCACAACCGGGACAACCCTCTCCTACGAGCAGTACTTC. It specifies CASTTGTTLSYEQYF.

The chain couples TRBV7-2 to TRBJ1-4; D gene ambiguous. The V end was cut by 4 bases, the J end by 3 bases, with 9 bases between. This CDR3 is built from 14 residues. Per germline, CDR1 SGHTA and CDR2 FQGNSA. The CDR3 spells CASSSRTANEKLFF. The CDR3, as DNA: TGTGCCAGCAGCTCCCGGACGGCTAATGAAAAACTGTTTTTT. Full variable domain (outside the CDR3, taken from reference TRBV7-2 and TRBJ1-4): GAGVSQSPSNKVTEKGKDVELRCDPISGHTALYWYRQSLGQGLEFLIYFQGNSAPDKSGLPSDRFSAERTGGSVSTLTIQRTQQEDSAVYLCASSSRTANEKLFFGSGTQLSVL.

In DNA form, the CDR3 reads TGCAGCGCGCTAACGGGGGTAGCGGAGACCCAGTTCTTC. It encodes CSALTGVAETQFF. V is TRBV29-1 and J is TRBJ2-5; D may be TRBD2 (6 bases). The J call is doubtful: the DNA matches TRBJ2-1 better. There are 13 residues in the CDR3. Germline-derived CDR1 and CDR2 are SQVTM and ANQGSEA.

The chain uses TRBV28 and TRBJ2-1, with D perhaps TRBD2 (6 bases). The germline gives CDR1 MDHEN, CDR2 SYDVKM. V lost 4 bases and J 1 base, leaving 14 bases between the germline ends. The CDR3 contains 16 residues. CDR3: CASSSISGGSYNEQFF. Written as DNA, the CDR3 is TGTGCCAGCAGTTCCATCTCTGGGGGGTCCTACAATGAGCAGTTCTTC.

This clonotype showed up just a few times. The V call is TRBV6-2 or TRBV6-3, the J call TRBJ2-7; D not resolved. The ends were cut back, 2 bases at V and 2 bases at J, with 10 bases in the middle. CDR1 and CDR2 (germline): MNHEY, SVGEGT. The CDR3 has 14 residues. DNA for the CDR3: TGTGCCAGCAGTTACGCCAACCGGGCCTACGAGCAGTACTTC. Translating it yields CASSYANRAYEQYF.

V is TRBV19 and J is TRBJ2-2; a possible D gene is TRBD1 (6 bases). Per germline, CDR1 LNHDA and CDR2 SQIVND (reference sequence). The CDR3 is made up of 19 amino acids. Deletions cut 7 bases from V and 0 bases from J, with 24 bases between. CDR3 sequence reads: CASMGDTRLSTTNTGELFF. The CDR3 DNA is TGTGCCAGTATGGGGGACACTCGGCTGAGTACGACGAACACCGGGGAGCTGTTTTTT.

This clonotype was observed a handful of times. The J gene is TRBJ1-6, the V gene TRBV20-1; the D is unclear. Germline assignment: CDR1 DFQATT and CDR2 SNEGSKA (reference sequence). The V end lost 3 bases, the J end lost 7 bases, and 10 bases lay between the germline ends. The CDR3 has 13 amino acids. Here the CDR3 reads CSASEVRNSPLHF. DNA for the CDR3: TGCAGTGCTAGTGAGGTCCGGAATTCACCCCTCCACTTT.

The chain has TRBV27 and TRBJ2-6; 9 nucleotides agree with TRBD1. V gave up 6 bases and J gave up 1 base; unmatched junction bases: 1. The germline gives CDR1 MNHEY, CDR2 SMNVEV (reference sequence). The CDR3 totals 15 residues. The CDR3 region is CASRQGASGANVLTF. The CDR3, as DNA: TGTGCCAGCAGACAGGGGGCTTCTGGGGCCAACGTCCTGACTTTC.